Each of the 5 T cell receptor beta chains below was sequenced from the same sample in a study of T cell responses to AZD1222 COVID-19 vaccine. Data came from immunoSEQ multiplex PCR; TCRdb stores just in-frame clones and leaves some out. The sample lists about 130,000 clones, 87% seen once, with about 9.4% in the top ten. The starting material was peripheral blood, obtained on day 0 of AZD1222 vaccination. All receptors derive from an adult in good health.

The V call is TRBV7-4, the J call TRBJ2-3; D not certain. V lost 3 bases to trimming and J lost 5 bases, with 6 bases between them. This CDR3 spans 12 amino acids. Germline-derived CDR1 and CDR2 are SGHVT and SQSDAQ. CDR3 loop: CASSFCRDTQYF. CDR3 bases: TGTGCCAGCAGCTTTTGTCGAGATACGCAGTATTTT. The variable domain in full, completed from reference TRBV7-4 and TRBJ2-3, reads GAGVSQSPRYKVAKRGRDVALRCDSISGHVTLYWYRQTLGQGSEVLTYSQSDAQRDKSGRPSGRFSAERPERSVSTLKIQRTEQGDSAVYLCASSFCRDTQYFGPGTRLTVL.

The rearrangement links TRBV12-2 to TRBJ2-3; the table's D call TRBD2 went unverified against the DNA. TRBV12-2 is classified as a pseudogene. There are 17 residues in the CDR3. The CDR3 here is CASRSQLAESSTDTQYF. The CDR3 coding sequence is TGTGCAAGTCGCTCACAACTAGCGGAAAGTAGCACAGATACGCAGTATTTT.

The chain joins TRBV19 to TRBJ2-1, with TRBD2 matching 7 bases. The CDR3 extends over 15 amino acids. Germline-derived CDR1 and CDR2 are LNHDA and SQIVND (reference sequence). The V and J ends lost 7 bases and 5 bases, in that order; junction bases with no gene match: 11. The CDR3 coding sequence is TGTGCCAGTACCCTACGGGGGGTCAGAAACAATGAGCAGTTCTTC. Protein product: CASTLRGVRNNEQFF. Full variable domain (rest looked up from reference TRBV19 and TRBJ2-1): DGGITQSPKYLFRKEGQNVTLSCEQNLNHDAMYWYRQDPGQGLRLIYYSQIVNDFQKGDIAEGYSVSREKKESFPLTVTSAQKNPTAFYLCASTLRGVRNNEQFFGPGTRLTVL.

To note about this clone: The junction differs from germline at one of its ends, possibly a read error. V usage is TRBV7-7 and J usage is TRBJ2-2; D tentatively reads TRBD1 or TRBD2 (7 bases each). Germline CDR1 SSHAT, CDR2 FNYEAQ (reference sequence). The CDR3 is 19 residues long. The CDR3 loop is CASSLAPDRAGEYTGELFF. The CDR3 nucleotides read TGTGCTAGCAGCTTAGCCCCTGACAGGGCGGGGGAGTACACCGGGGAGCTGTTTTTT.

V and J are TRBV9 and TRBJ1-5; the D gene is possibly TRBD1 (5 bases). Germline V gives CDR1 SGDLS, CDR2 YYNGEE. With 5 bases removed from V and 4 bases from J, the gap between germline ends came to 7 bases. CDR3 length equals 12 residues. The CDR3 loop is CASSEGNQPQHF. For the CDR3, the DNA is TGTGCCAGCAGTGAGGGGAATCAGCCCCAGCATTTT.